The text below deals with one TCR beta chain. Its antigen is currently unknown. This CDR3 is built from 16 residues. Germline values: CDR1 SEHNR, CDR2 FQNEAQ (reference sequence). V shed 0 bases and J 6 bases; nucleotides not matched to a gene: 9. The data originate from a study of shared clonotypes between healthy human individuals. Data came from immunoSEQ multiplex PCR; TCRdb stores just in-frame clones and leaves some out. The sample comprises 2 million to 2.5 million clones, 90% to 96% of which are singletons, and over 0.1% rests with the top ten. Study findings and constraints: Rarefaction exposed incomplete sorted-subset sequencing despite large depth. The researchers took only blood, and tissue repertoires probably look different. The generation probabilities recorded for non-shared clonotypes fell below those of clonotypes shared by all four donors.

The gene calls are TRBV7-9 and TRBJ1-1; 8 nucleotides agree with TRBD1. This receptor was obtained from a man between 18 and 35 years old in good health. The sequencing input was naive CD4+ T cells sorted from blood. This sample's subset: CD45RA+ positively selected. The CDR3 spells CASSLALTGVESEAFF. As DNA, the CDR3 is TGTGCCAGCAGCTTAGCGTTGACAGGGGTCGAATCTGAAGCTTTCTTT.